The 21 T cell receptor beta chains listed next were all sequenced from one sample in a study of T cells after yellow fever vaccination. TCRdb independently ran MiXCR on the 5' RACE reads; one entry per CDR3 protein. The sample records 300,000 to 400,000 distinct CDR3 sequences, 9.5% to 15% being singletons. The sample was CD4+ T cells sorted from PBMCs, taken 15 days after the yellow fever booster vaccination. Every receptor here comes from a man aged 18 to 30 who received the YFV17D yellow fever vaccine.

This chain joins TRBV12-3 or TRBV12-4 and TRBJ2-3; 9 bases line up with TRBD1. J was trimmed by 9 bases and V by 6 bases; bases with no gene match: 4. The CDR3 is 12 residues long. CDR3 DNA sequence: TGTGCCAGCAGCCGTGACAGGGGGACGCAGTATTTT. The encoded protein is CASSRDRGTQYF.

This clonotype turned up a few times. The chain uses TRBV7-8 and TRBJ1-1, with D tentatively TRBD1 (6 bases). V was cut by 5 bases and J by 2 bases, with 15 bases left in between. Germline CDR1 reads SGHVS; CDR2 reads FQNEAQ. The CDR3 runs 15 residues. CDR3 sequence (DNA): TGTGCCAGCAGCCCACGGACAGTTGCTAACACTGAAGCTTTCTTT. Translation: CASSPRTVANTEAFF.

This clonotype showed up just a few times. The gene calls are TRBV9 and TRBJ1-2, with D uncertain. Germline CDR1 reads SGDLS; CDR2 reads YYNGEE. The CDR3 has 15 residues. Trimming pared 3 bases from V and 3 bases from J, leaving 15 bases between. The CDR3 is CASSEEWEWDYGYTF. CDR3 nucleotide sequence: TGTGCCAGCAGCGAAGAATGGGAATGGGACTATGGCTACACCTTC.

This clonotype was found a few times. CDR3 bases: TGTGCCAGCAGCCAGGCCCTTAGCGGGGCGTACCAAGAGACCCAGTACTTC. This gives the protein CASSQALSGAYQETQYF. The chain employs TRBV4-2 and TRBJ2-5, with 8 bases lining up with TRBD2. Looked up from germline, CDR1 is LGHNA and CDR2 is YNFKEQ. With V trimmed by 3 bases and J by 0 bases, 9 bases remained unmatched. This CDR3 comprises 17 residues.

This clonotype came up a few times. The CDR3 bases are TGTGCCAGCAGGGCGGGGCGCAATCCCCTGGAAGCTTTCTTT. Protein: CASRAGRNPLEAFF. The chain employs TRBV5-4 and TRBJ1-1, with D perhaps TRBD1 (5 bases). The CDR3 has 14 residues. The V gene's germline CDR1 is SGHNT and CDR2 YYREEE (reference sequence). V lost 5 bases and J lost 8, with 19 bases in between. Filled out from reference TRBV5-4 and TRBJ1-1, the complete variable domain reads ETGVTQSPTHLIKTRGQQVTLRCSSQSGHNTVSWYQQALGQGPQFIFQYYREEENGRGNFPPRFSGLQFPNYSSELNVNALELDDSALYLCASRAGRNPLEAFFGQGTRLTVV.

J is TRBJ2-7 and V is TRBV7-9; unclear D gene. This CDR3 contains 14 residues. Per germline, CDR1 SEHNR and CDR2 FQNEAQ (reference sequence). V lost 5 bases, J lost 3 bases, and 14 bases lay in between. The CDR3 nucleotides read TGTGCCAGCAGCCTAGGACGGAGTTACTACGAGCAGTACTTC. This encodes CASSLGRSYYEQYF. Full variable domain (missing parts from reference TRBV7-9 and TRBJ2-7): DTGVSQNPRHKITKRGQNVTFRCDPISEHNRLYWYRQTLGQGPEFLTYFQNEAQLEKSRLLSDRFSAERPKGSFSTLEIQRTEQGDSAMYLCASSLGRSYYEQYFGPGTRLTVT.

This rearrangement joins TRBV24-1 to TRBJ2-3; 10 bases line up with TRBD1. This CDR3 contains 16 residues. Germline trimming cut 4 bases from V and 2 bases from J; bases unmatched to any gene: 5. CDR1 is KGHDR and CDR2 is SFDVKD in the germline V gene. DNA for the CDR3: TGTGCCACCAGTGACCCGGGACAGGGGATCACAGATACGCAGTATTTT. It codes for CATSDPGQGITDTQYF.

The chain is built from TRBV5-1 and TRBJ2-3, with D perhaps TRBD1 (6 bases). The CDR3 totals 15 residues. The germline V gene has CDR1 SGHRS and CDR2 YFSETQ. Trimming took off 1 base at V and 0 bases at J, with 9 bases between the two ends. CDR3 amino acids: CASSLTGFSTDTQYF. For the CDR3, the DNA is TGCGCCAGCAGCTTGACAGGGTTTAGCACAGATACGCAGTATTTT.

The chain carries TRBV19 and TRBJ2-5; 7 bases agree with TRBD2. The CDR3 length is 14 residues. Germline V CDR1 and CDR2: LNHDA, SQIVND (reference sequence). The V and J ends lost 6 bases and 0 bases, in that order; junction bases with no gene match: 4. Here the CDR3 reads CASRSRGDQETQYF. The CDR3 DNA sequence: TGTGCCAGTAGGAGCCGGGGGGACCAAGAGACCCAGTACTTC.

The J gene is TRBJ2-1, the V gene TRBV6-1, with 8 bases aligning to TRBD2. CDR3 size: 16 residues. With V trimmed by 1 base and J by 0 bases, 2 bases remained unmatched. Per the germline V gene, CDR1 is MNHNS and CDR2 is SASEGT. The DNA for the CDR3 is TGTGCCAGCAGTGAAGAGCGGGGGAGCTCCTACAATGAGCAGTTCTTC. Protein: CASSEERGSSYNEQFF.

The CDR3 loop reads CSASRTSGGAFGTDTQYF. The CDR3 region has the DNA TGCAGTGCTAGTCGGACTAGCGGGGGGGCCTTTGGTACAGATACGCAGTATTTT. The chain carries TRBV20-1 and TRBJ2-3; TRBD2 matches 15 bases. This CDR3 spans 18 amino acids. J was trimmed by 3 bases and V by 3 bases; bases with no gene match: 10. CDR1 is DFQATT and CDR2 is SNEGSKA in the germline V gene (reference sequence).

CDR3 DNA: TGTGCCAGCAGCTTACTGGACAGGTCGGGCGAGCAGTACTTC. Protein product: CASSLLDRSGEQYF. The rearrangement joins TRBV7-9 to TRBJ2-7; 7 bases line up with TRBD1. The germline gives CDR1 SEHNR, CDR2 FQNEAQ (reference sequence). Trimming removed 2 bases from V and 6 bases from J; junction bases left unmatched: 7. This CDR3 spans 14 amino acids.

The gene calls are TRBV12-3 or TRBV12-4 and TRBJ1-1; unclear D gene. V was trimmed by 2 bases and J by 1 base, leaving 11 bases between them. The CDR3 loop spans 15 amino acids. CDR3 sequence (DNA): TGTGCCAGCAGTTTAAGCGGACCCCCGAACACTGAAGCTTTCTTT. Its protein product is CASSLSGPPNTEAFF.

This clonotype occurred a few times. The V gene is TRBV20-1, the J gene TRBJ1-2; no firm D call. Trimming cost V 0 bases and J 8 bases, with 10 bases left between them. CDR1 and CDR2 from the germline V gene are DFQATT and SNEGSKA (reference sequence). The CDR3 extends over 12 amino acids. Here the CDR3 DNA reads TGCAGTGCTAGAGATGCCACCAGGGGCTACACCTTC. Its protein product is CSARDATRGYTF.

This rearrangement joins TRBV7-2 to TRBJ1-5; D is ambiguous. The CDR3 spans 14 residues. From germline, CDR1 is SGHTA and CDR2 FQGNSA. Trimming removed 5 bases from V and 5 bases from J, with 13 bases in between. CDR3 nucleotide sequence: TGTGCCAGCAGCCTGGGTGGGCGGTATCAGCCCCAGCATTTT. As protein: CASSLGGRYQPQHF.

This clonotype was observed a few times. The chain carries TRBV5-1 and TRBJ1-2; TRBD1 agrees at 9 bases. The V gene end was trimmed by 0 bases and the J gene end by 5 bases; junction bases not matched to a gene: 8. The CDR3 covers 16 residues. The germline V gene encodes CDR1 SGHRS and CDR2 YFSETQ. In nucleotides, the CDR3 is TGCGCCAGCAGCTTGGATCCCGGACAGGGGACTTATGGCTACACCTTC. It is translated as CASSLDPGQGTYGYTF.

This clonotype was seen ten or more times. The chain employs TRBV20-1 and TRBJ2-5; the D gene could be TRBD1 or TRBD2 (6 bases each). The CDR3 contains 14 residues. With 5 bases removed from V and 0 bases from J, the gap between germline ends came to 13 bases. CDR1 and CDR2 from the germline V gene are DFQATT and SNEGSKA (reference sequence). Here the CDR3 reads CSARGLWHQETQYF. The CDR3 DNA follows: TGCAGTGCTCGGGGGCTATGGCACCAAGAGACCCAGTACTTC.

This clonotype was counted many times. V usage is TRBV15 and J usage is TRBJ2-1; D perhaps matches TRBD2 (5 bases). Germline V gene data show CDR1 as LNHNV and CDR2 as YYDKDF (reference sequence). V was cut by 4 bases and J by 10 bases, with 23 bases left in between. The CDR3 covers 16 residues. CDR3 sequence: CATSTGFVGLMLEQFF. The CDR3 DNA is TGTGCCACCAGCACGGGATTCGTGGGCCTGATGTTGGAGCAGTTCTTC.

This clonotype was observed a few times. The DNA of the CDR3 is TGTGCCACCAGTGCCGGCGGACCGAGGACTGAAGCTTTCTTT. Amino acid sequence: CATSAGGPRTEAFF. This rearrangement joins TRBV24-1 to TRBJ1-1; D gene uncertain. The CDR3 consists of 14 residues. V was shortened by 5 bases and J by 5 bases, with 14 bases between the two germline ends. Germline V lookup: CDR1 KGHDR, CDR2 SFDVKD.

V usage is TRBV12-3 or TRBV12-4 and J usage is TRBJ2-7; D not resolved. The CDR3 length is 13 residues. The V end was cut by 3 bases, the J end by 7 bases, with 13 bases between. CDR3 loop: CASSFRRDSEQYF. CDR3 DNA: TGTGCCAGCAGTTTCAGAAGAGACTCTGAGCAGTACTTC.

This chain connects TRBV5-1 to TRBJ2-3; TRBD2 aligns across 11 bases. This CDR3 spans 18 amino acids. Unmatched junction bases numbered 11, after V lost 2 bases and J lost 3 bases. CDR1 is SGHRS, CDR2 YFSETQ, per germline. CDR3: CASSFRLAGGQGTDTQYF. CDR3 in DNA: TGCGCCAGCAGCTTCCGGCTAGCGGGGGGCCAAGGAACAGATACGCAGTATTTT.